This entry features one T cell receptor (beta chain) sequence. Antigen: not known. The sample belongs to a study of human T cells and chemical hapten exposure. Study in general: The study patch tested 0.01% DPC on the upper back and read results at 6 days.

TCRdb fed the RACE reads into MiXCR, producing one record per CDR3 protein. This sample has 85,000 to 100,000 distinct CDR3 sequences, with roughly an eighth found just once. The V and J ends lost 2 bases and 2 bases, in that order; junction bases with no gene match: 4. CDR3 length: 15 residues. Germline CDR1 reads LNHNV; CDR2 reads YYDKDF (reference sequence). Study-wide results and limits: A positive correlation with patch test score was shown by PT1 expanded TCR counts.

Time point meaning: patch test 1, 2 weeks after DPC sensitization. Treatment indicated: therapeutic diphenylcyclopropenone sensitization with weekly scalp DPC. The material was whole blood, obtained in connection with sensitization to the hapten diphenylcyclopropenone (DPC). The clonotype was recovered from a woman between 35 and 50 years old with alopecia areata. Some clones in this sample may be carry-over from other donors' samples. The V gene is TRBV15, the J gene TRBJ2-7; 9 positions agree with TRBD2. The CDR3 spells CATSRNLAGTYEQYF. In DNA, the CDR3 is TGTGCCACCAGCAGAAACCTAGCGGGAACCTACGAGCAGTACTTC.